This TCR beta chain was observed in a study of cytomegalovirus exposure and HLA in healthy donors (dated by TCRdb to the late 2010s). Broadly, across the study: According to a later analysis, one platform produced both the roughly 110 validation repertoires and the 620 or so repertoires of the first cohort. In addition to the first cohort of 650 to 800 subjects, a separate validation cohort of 120 different subjects was used. The study was designed to test whether signatures of past pathogen exposure could be identified by cataloging public T cell receptors. To predict cytomegalovirus infection status, the study combined high-throughput TCR immunosequencing, statistical association of individual TCRs with disease status, and machine learning. What the research found in general, with its limitations: A few of the identified cytomegalovirus-associated TCR beta chains were confirmed in vitro to be specific for cytomegalovirus antigens. The authors suggested that the approach could potentially be extended to other disease states and immunological phenotypes. A later analysis found that TCRs clustered in the first cohort also tended to co-occur in the 95 to 150 validation repertoires, with 94% of cluster scores above 0. The classifier was reported to diagnose cytomegalovirus status with high specificity and sensitivity in both the original and validation cohorts. In the study, 150 to 200 TCR beta chains were listed as associated with cytomegalovirus. Across donors, most TCR sequences were observed very rarely, whereas some public TCRs were present in many individuals. The validation cohort had no HLA typing available for a later analysis, so co-occurrence within that cohort was assessed over all 120 or so repertoires.

Reading from cysteine to phenylalanine, the CDR3 counts 17 amino acids. Here the CDR3 DNA is all that survives: 51 bases in frame from base 1. Trimmed from V: 0 bases; trimmed from J: 1 base; junction bases lacking a gene match: 8. As encoded in the germline V gene, CDR1 is LGHNA while CDR2 is YNFKEQ. Libraries were constructed by the immunoSEQ multiplex PCR assay. The published analysis was carried out like this. A statistical classification framework was developed to diagnose cytomegalovirus status using the catalog of TCR beta chain sequences. Held by TCRdb, this immuneACCESS table contains in-frame sequences only and omits some clones. Under half of the omission traces to an unresolved V gene where checked; the cause of the rest is unknown. V and J calls and clone size are copied from that table; D and trimming were computed from the DNA. For this sample there are about 73,000 clones; roughly 95% appear just once. Around 3% of the sample is in the top ten clones.

On this clone itself: Its specific antigen is unknown. No qualities accompany the bases; no much larger clone lies one base away.

The donors were included in the validation cohort of over a hundred subjects, a group kept apart from the roughly 700-subject first cohort. The sequence was obtained from a man younger than 35 in good health and CMV-seronegative. Specimen: PBMCs. The rearranged segments are TRBV4-2 and TRBJ1-1; 7 of the junction bases match TRBD1. CDR3 loop: CASSQDLAGGTNTEAFF. DNA sequence: TGTGCCAGCAGCCAAGATCTGGCAGGGGGAACGAACACTGAAGCTTTCTTT.